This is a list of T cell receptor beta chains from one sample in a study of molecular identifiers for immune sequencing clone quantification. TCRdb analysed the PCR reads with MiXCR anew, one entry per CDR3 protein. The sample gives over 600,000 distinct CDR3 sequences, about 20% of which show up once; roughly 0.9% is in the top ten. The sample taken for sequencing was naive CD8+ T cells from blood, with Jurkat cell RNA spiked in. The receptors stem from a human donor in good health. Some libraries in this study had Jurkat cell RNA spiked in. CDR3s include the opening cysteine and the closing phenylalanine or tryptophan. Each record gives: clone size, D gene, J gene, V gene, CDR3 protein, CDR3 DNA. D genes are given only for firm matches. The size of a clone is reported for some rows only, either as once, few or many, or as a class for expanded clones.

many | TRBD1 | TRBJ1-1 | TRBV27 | CASSLTGTGTEAFF | TGTGCCAGCAGTTTAACCGGGACAGGCACTGAAGCTTTCTTT
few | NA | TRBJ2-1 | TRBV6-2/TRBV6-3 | CASSYSERISPYNEQFF | TGTGCCAGCAGTTACTCGGAGAGAATAAGTCCCTACAATGAGCAGTTCTTC
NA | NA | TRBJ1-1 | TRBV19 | CASGRTGEAFF | TGTGCCAGTGGTAGAACAGGCGAGGCTTTCTTT
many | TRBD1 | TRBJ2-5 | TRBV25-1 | CASSEPIDRGGETQYF | TGTGCCAGCAGTGAGCCTATTGACAGGGGCGGAGAGACCCAGTACTTC
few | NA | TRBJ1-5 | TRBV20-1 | CSARVGGDNQPQHF | TGCAGTGCTAGAGTCGGGGGGGACAATCAGCCCCAGCATTTT
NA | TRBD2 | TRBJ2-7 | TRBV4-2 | CASSQDPSGGNYEQYF | TGTGCCAGCAGCCAAGACCCTAGCGGGGGAAACTACGAGCAGTACTTC
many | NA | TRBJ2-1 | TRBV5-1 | CASSLSGWGNEQFF | TGCGCCAGCAGCTTGTCAGGCTGGGGGAATGAGCAGTTCTTC
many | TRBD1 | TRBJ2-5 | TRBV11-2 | CASSFPGQGMMAQYF | TGTGCCAGCAGCTTCCCGGGACAGGGTATGATGGCCCAGTACTTC
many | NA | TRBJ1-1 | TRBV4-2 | CASSHGVANTEAFF | TGTGCCAGCAGCCATGGGGTCGCGAACACTGAAGCTTTCTTT
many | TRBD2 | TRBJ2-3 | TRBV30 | CAWSSGMTTDTQYF | TGTGCCTGGAGCAGCGGGATGACCACAGATACGCAGTATTTT
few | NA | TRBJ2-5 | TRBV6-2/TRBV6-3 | CASTSTGPQETQYF | TGTGCCAGCACCTCGACAGGCCCCCAAGAGACCCAGTACTTC
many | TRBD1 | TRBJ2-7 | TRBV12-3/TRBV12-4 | CASSRDSPYEQYF | TGTGCCAGCAGCAGGGACAGCCCCTACGAGCAGTACTTC
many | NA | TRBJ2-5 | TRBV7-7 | CASSLVGGPAGTRETQYF | TGTGCTAGCAGCTTAGTAGGGGGGCCAGCGGGAACCAGAGAGACCCAGTACTTC
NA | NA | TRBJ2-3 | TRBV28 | CASNSHNRQYAQYF | TGTGCCAGCAACAGCCATAACCGACAGTATGCGCAGTATTTT
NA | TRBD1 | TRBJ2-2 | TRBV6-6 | CASSSTGGPTGELFF | TGTGCCAGCAGTTCAACAGGGGGCCCCACCGGGGAGCTGTTTTTT
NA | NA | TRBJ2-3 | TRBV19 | CASGPTGHSTDTQYF | TGTGCCAGTGGTCCCACGGGACACAGCACAGATACGCAGTATTTT
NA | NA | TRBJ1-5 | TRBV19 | CASSISGFGQPQHF | TGTGCCAGTAGTATCTCGGGTTTCGGTCAGCCCCAGCATTTT
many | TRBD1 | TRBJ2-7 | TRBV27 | CASSSDRPKLPYEQYF | TGTGCCAGCAGTTCGGACAGGCCCAAGTTACCCTACGAGCAGTACTTC
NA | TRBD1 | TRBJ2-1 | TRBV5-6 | CASSSGTVRSYNEQFF | TGTGCCAGCAGCTCCGGGACAGTACGCTCCTACAATGAGCAGTTCTTC
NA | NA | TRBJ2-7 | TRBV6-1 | CGSSEKEGTYEQYF | TGTGGCAGCAGTGAAAAAGAGGGGACCTACGAGCAGTACTTC
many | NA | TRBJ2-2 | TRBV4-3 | CASSSRGGAGMNTGELFF | TGCGCCAGCAGCTCAAGGGGGGGTGCGGGGATGAACACCGGGGAGCTGTTTTTT
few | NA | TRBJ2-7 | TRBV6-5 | CASSQRTWRPDEQYF | TGTGCCAGCAGCCAAAGAACTTGGCGCCCAGACGAGCAGTACTTC
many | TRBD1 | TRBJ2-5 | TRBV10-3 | CAISGPGQPQETQYF | TGTGCCATCAGTGGTCCGGGACAGCCCCAAGAGACCCAGTACTTC
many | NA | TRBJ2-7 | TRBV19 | CASSINYASSYEQYF | TGTGCCAGTAGTATAAACTACGCAAGTTCCTACGAGCAGTACTTC
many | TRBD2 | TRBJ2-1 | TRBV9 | CASSVAGLIDEQFF | TGTGCCAGCAGCGTAGCGGGACTAATAGATGAGCAGTTCTTC
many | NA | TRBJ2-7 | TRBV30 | CAWGKVGEQYF | TGTGCCTGGGGGAAGGTAGGCGAGCAGTACTTC
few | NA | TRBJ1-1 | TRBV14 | CASSLGRAAFF | TGTGCCAGCAGCCTTGGACGGGCAGCTTTCTTT
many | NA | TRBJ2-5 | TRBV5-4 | CASSWGPTERETQYF | TGTGCCAGCAGCTGGGGACCGACAGAAAGGGAGACCCAGTACTTC
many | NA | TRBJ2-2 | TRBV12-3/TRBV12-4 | CASSPNAGELFF | TGTGCCAGCAGTCCGAACGCCGGGGAGCTGTTTTTT
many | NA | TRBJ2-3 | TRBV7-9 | CASSLQGNTDTQYF | TGTGCCAGCAGCTTACAGGGAAACACAGATACGCAGTATTTT
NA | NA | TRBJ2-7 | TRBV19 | CASSIDRDNEQYF | TGTGCCAGTAGTATAGACAGGGACAACGAGCAGTACTTC
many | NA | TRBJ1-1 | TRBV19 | CASSLEEMNTEAFF | TGTGCCAGTAGTCTCGAGGAAATGAACACTGAAGCTTTCTTT
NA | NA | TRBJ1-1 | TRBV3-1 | CASSRTVQNTEASF | TGTGCCAGCAGCAGGACAGTTCAGAACACTGAAGCTTCCTTT
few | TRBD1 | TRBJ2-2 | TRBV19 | CASSMGQDFTGELFF | TGTGCCAGTAGTATGGGACAGGACTTCACCGGGGAGCTGTTTTTT
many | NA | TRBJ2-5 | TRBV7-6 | CASSLRVKETQYF | TGTGCCAGCAGCTTGAGGGTAAAAGAGACCCAGTACTTC
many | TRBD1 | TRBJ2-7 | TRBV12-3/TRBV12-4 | CASSPPGQGSGYEQYF | TGTGCCAGCAGTCCTCCGGGACAGGGCTCCGGGTACGAGCAGTACTTC
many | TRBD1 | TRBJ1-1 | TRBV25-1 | CASSETTGGTEAFF | TGTGCCAGCAGTGAAACGACAGGGGGCACTGAAGCTTTCTTT
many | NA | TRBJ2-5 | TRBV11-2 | CASSLVPRQETQYF | TGTGCCAGCAGCTTAGTACCACGTCAAGAGACCCAGTACTTC
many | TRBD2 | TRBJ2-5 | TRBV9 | CASSVSGGEGETQYF | TGTGCCAGCAGCGTGAGCGGAGGGGAGGGAGAGACCCAGTACTTC
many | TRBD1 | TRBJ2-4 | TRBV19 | CASSMDWDREAQNIQYF | TGTGCCAGTAGTATGGATTGGGACAGGGAGGCCCAAAACATTCAGTACTTC
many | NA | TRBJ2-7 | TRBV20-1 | CSARDGVVSEQYF | TGCAGTGCTAGAGATGGGGTGGTTTCCGAGCAGTACTTC
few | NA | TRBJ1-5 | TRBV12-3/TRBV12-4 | CASSLFGRGSGGNQPQHF | TGTGCCAGCAGTTTATTCGGGCGGGGCTCCGGCGGCAATCAGCCCCAGCATTTT
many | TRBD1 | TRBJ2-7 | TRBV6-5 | CASSYALSSRGHEQYF | TGTGCCAGCAGTTACGCGCTGTCGTCCAGGGGGCACGAGCAGTACTTC
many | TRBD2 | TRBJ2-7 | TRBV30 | CAWSVLAGTHEQYF | TGTGCCTGGAGTGTTCTAGCGGGGACCCACGAGCAGTACTTC
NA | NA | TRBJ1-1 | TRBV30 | CAWSPVAGSSYTEAFF | TGTGCCTGGAGTCCGGTGGCAGGCTCATCGTACACTGAAGCTTTCTTT
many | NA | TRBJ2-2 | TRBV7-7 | CASSRDLHTGELFF | TGTGCTAGCAGTCGGGACTTACACACCGGGGAGCTGTTTTTT
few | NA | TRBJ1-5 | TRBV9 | CASSVAGHSNQPQHF | TGTGCCAGCAGCGTAGCTGGGCATAGCAATCAGCCCCAGCATTTT
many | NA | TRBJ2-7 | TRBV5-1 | CASSLAPAVSSYEQYF | TGCGCCAGCAGCTTGGCCCCAGCGGTGAGCTCCTACGAGCAGTACTTC
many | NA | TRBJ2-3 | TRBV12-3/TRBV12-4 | CASSPGPTGDTQYF | TGTGCCAGCAGTCCCGGACCCACGGGGGATACGCAGTATTTT
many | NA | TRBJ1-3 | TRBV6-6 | CASSYPPGQDTGNTIYF | TGTGCCAGCAGTTATCCGCCGGGACAAGATACTGGAAACACCATATATTTT
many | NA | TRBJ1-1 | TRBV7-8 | CASSLGELEAFF | TGTGCCAGCAGCTTGGGGGAGCTTGAAGCTTTCTTT
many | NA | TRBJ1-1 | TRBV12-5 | CASGLTVYTEAFF | TGTGCTAGTGGTTTGACGGTCTACACTGAAGCTTTCTTT